These 10 T cell receptor beta chains were all obtained from the same sample, sequenced in a study of OX40 agonist ivuxolimab in advanced cancers. The protocol was immunoSEQ multiplex PCR, while the TCRdb copy is restricted to in-frame clones and leaves out a portion. This table holds about 52,000 clones, more than 85% found once. Here the sequenced sample was CD4+ or CD8+ T cells sorted from blood, taken in a trial of the OX40 agonist ivuxolimab. These receptors were taken from an adult with an advanced solid tumor such as melanoma, head and neck, liver or kidney cancer.

The chain has TRBV6-1 and TRBJ2-5, with D possibly being TRBD2 (6 bases). From germline, CDR1 is MNHNS and CDR2 SASEGT. CDR3 length: 12 amino acids. V dropped 8 bases and J dropped 3 bases, with 10 bases sitting between them. The CDR3 reads CASGEVEETQYF. CDR3 in DNA: TGTGCCAGCGGGGAGGTAGAAGAGACCCAGTACTTC.

Here the CDR3 reads CASSATADAPYSNQPQHF. The CDR3 nucleotides read TGTGCCAGCAGTGCGACAGCCGATGCCCCTTATAGCAATCAGCCCCAGCATTTT. This chain uses TRBV6-1 with TRBJ1-5; D is possibly TRBD1 (5 bases). Germline CDR1 MNHNS, CDR2 SASEGT. This CDR3 has 18 amino acids. Deletions cut 4 bases from V and 0 bases from J, with 19 bases between.

This clone is a singleton in its sample. The chain has TRBV19 and TRBJ2-3, with 7 bases aligning to TRBD2. CDR3 length: 14 residues. Germline-derived CDR1 and CDR2 are LNHDA and SQIVND (reference sequence). The ends lost 5 bases at V and 3 bases at J; junction bases unmatched: 5. The CDR3 DNA reads TGTGCCAGTAGTGCCTTGGGGGGGACAGATACGCAGTATTTT. Translated: CASSALGGTDTQYF.

The chain is built from TRBV6-5 and TRBJ2-1; weak D call: TRBD2 (5 bases). The CDR3 is 13 residues long. Germline V gives CDR1 MNHEY, CDR2 SVGAGI. The V end was cut by 7 bases, the J end by 4 bases, with 11 bases between. CDR3 region: CASTNPGYNEQFF. The CDR3 coding sequence is TGTGCCAGCACCAACCCGGGGTACAATGAGCAGTTCTTC.

This clone is a singleton in its sample. J is TRBJ2-7 and V is TRBV5-1, with D perhaps matching TRBD2 (7 bases). CDR1 and CDR2 from the germline V gene are SGHRS and YFSETQ. V gave up 0 bases and J gave up 5 bases, with 21 bases separating them. This CDR3 spans 17 amino acids. CDR3 DNA sequence: TGCGCCAGCAGCTTGGGGTGGGGAGGGACAATCGAACACGAGCAGTACTTC. This encodes CASSLGWGGTIEHEQYF.

The CDR3 spells CASSPRQGGGRDTEAFF. CDR3 coding DNA: TGTGCCAGCAGCCCCCGACAGGGAGGAGGTAGGGACACTGAAGCTTTCTTT. The chain couples TRBV4-2 to TRBJ1-1; 7 bases match TRBD1. This CDR3 spans 17 amino acids. Germline assignment: CDR1 LGHNA and CDR2 YNFKEQ. V lost 4 bases and J lost 3; bases outside the gene matches: 14.

The V gene is TRBV2, the J gene TRBJ1-3; D gene unclear. The CDR3 runs 14 residues. Germline V gene sequence: CDR1 SNHLY, CDR2 FYNNEI. Trimming removed 7 bases at V and 0 bases at J, with 10 bases between. The CDR3 reads CASIGVDSGNTIYF. The CDR3 DNA sequence: TGTGCCAGCATTGGGGTTGACTCTGGAAACACCATATATTTT.

The J gene is TRBJ2-7, the V gene TRBV5-4, with D maybe TRBD2 (6 bases). Looked up from germline, CDR1 is SGHNT and CDR2 is YYREEE (reference sequence). The CDR3 length is 12 residues. The V and J ends lost 7 bases and 2 bases respectively, with 10 bases between them. In DNA, the CDR3 is TGTGCCAGCGGGGGGACCCCCTACGAGCAGTACTTC. Its protein product is CASGGTPYEQYF.

This chain connects TRBV4-1 to TRBJ2-1; the D is unclear. The CDR3 is 13 residues long. The germline gives CDR1 MGHRA, CDR2 YSYEKL. V shed 0 bases and J shed 2 bases, with 2 bases lying between them. The CDR3 sequence is CASSQDPYNEQFF. The CDR3 DNA reads TGCGCCAGCAGCCAAGATCCCTACAATGAGCAGTTCTTC.

With regard to this clone: Other DNA sequences in this specimen translate into the identical CDR3. The rearrangement links TRBV7-2 to TRBJ1-1; TRBD1 is a possible D gene (6 bases). The CDR3 covers 15 residues. Germline V CDR1 and CDR2: SGHTA, FQGNSA. V was cut by 3 bases and J by 0 bases, with 11 bases left in between. The CDR3 spells CASSFSDRLNTEAFF. The CDR3 DNA follows: TGTGCCAGCAGCTTTTCCGACAGGTTGAACACTGAAGCTTTCTTT.